Following are 25 T cell receptor beta chains from one sample sequenced in a study of blood T cells in healthy people across ages (dated by TCRdb to the mid-2010s). Library preparation was by 5' RACE. The instrument was an Illumina HiSeq 2500. A second roughly 6 to 12 cycle PCR used a sample-barcoded 5' primer and a J-beta primer mix. TCRdb reprocessing: public reads trimmed at Q25 with fastp, clones called with MiXCR, in-frame beta chains kept. Merged by CDR3 protein, the rows form single entries marked with the most common genes and DNA. For this sample the table gives over a million distinct CDR3 sequences, of which roughly 64% were detected only once. The top ten clones comprise over 5% of the sample. Sequenced sample: blood. These receptors came from a man in his late teens or twenties in good health.

The chain carries TRBV11-2 and TRBJ2-4; D is perhaps TRBD1 (6 bases). The J call may be mistaken, given a closer DNA end match to TRBJ2-5. The CDR3 has 14 residues. Germline lookup yields CDR1 SGHAT and CDR2 FQNNGV. CDR3 amino acids: CASSSLTGTGTQYF. In nucleotides, the CDR3 is TGTGCCAGCAGCTCGCTGACAGGCACGGGGACCCAGTACTTC.

This clonotype was seen once. The chain joins TRBV11-2 to TRBJ2-5, with D perhaps matching TRBD2 (5 bases). The CDR3 totals 15 residues. V was pared by 4 bases and J by 5 bases, with 17 bases between. From germline, CDR1 is SGHAT and CDR2 FQNNGV. The CDR3 region has the DNA TGTGCCAGCAGCTATTCGGTACTAGTTCAGGAGACCCAGTACTTC. It specifies CASSYSVLVQETQYF.

CDR3 residues: CAISESGLAGTTDTQYF. DNA for the CDR3: TGTGCCATCAGTGAGTCGGGACTAGCGGGTACCACAGATACGCAGTATTTT. The genes are TRBV10-3 and TRBJ2-3; TRBD2 agrees at 12 bases. Trimming took 0 bases from V and 2 from J; bases not matched to a gene: 3. This CDR3 region has 17 residues. Germline-derived CDR1 and CDR2 are ENHRY and SYGVKD.

The V call is TRBV27, the J call TRBJ1-1; no clear D gene. Germline CDR1 and CDR2: MNHEY and SMNVEV (reference sequence). The V end was cut by 2 bases, the J end by 0 bases, with 7 bases between. This CDR3 contains 14 residues. In DNA form, the CDR3 reads TGTGCCAGCAGTTTAAACCATATGAACACTGAAGCTTTCTTT. It translates to CASSLNHMNTEAFF.

The rearrangement joins TRBV20-1 to TRBJ2-3; D is tentatively TRBD1 or TRBD2 (5 bases each). Trimming left V 5 bases short and J 4 bases short, with 16 bases between. The germline CDR1 and CDR2 sequences are DFQATT and SNEGSKA (reference sequence). The CDR3 extends over 14 amino acids. CDR3 DNA sequence: TGCAGTGCTGCCGGGGCAAGGAGCGCAGATACGCAGTATTTT. This encodes CSAAGARSADTQYF.

The chain combines TRBV20-1 with TRBJ1-2; D unclear. The CDR3 has 12 residues. Deletions cut 5 bases from V and 5 bases from J, with 12 bases between. Per germline, CDR1 DFQATT and CDR2 SNEGSKA (reference sequence). The CDR3 DNA reads as TGCAGTGCTGACGTCCTGGGGTATGGCTACACCTTC. It encodes CSADVLGYGYTF.

The genes are TRBV10-3 and TRBJ2-4; D is possibly TRBD2 (6 bases). Trimming removed 2 bases from V and 13 bases from J, with 15 bases in between. The germline gives CDR1 ENHRY, CDR2 SYGVKD. This CDR3 is built from 13 residues. For the CDR3, the DNA is TGTGCCATCAGTGAGGGGACTTTGGAAGAGCAGTACTTC. This encodes CAISEGTLEEQYF.

The chain employs TRBV29-1 and TRBJ2-5, with 8 nucleotides matching TRBD1. This CDR3 comprises 13 residues. The germline V gene encodes CDR1 SQVTM and CDR2 ANQGSEA. The V segment lost 7 bases and the J segment 5 bases; nucleotides outside the gene matches: 9. This CDR3 reads CSGYYRQGETQYF. The CDR3 DNA reads as TGCAGCGGATACTACAGACAGGGGGAGACCCAGTACTTC.

This chain links TRBV4-1 with TRBJ1-1, with a possible D match to TRBD1 (6 bases). The V gene lost 3 bases and the J gene lost 6 bases, with 14 bases spanning the gap. The germline V gene has CDR1 MGHRA and CDR2 YSYEKL. The CDR3 covers 14 residues. This CDR3 is CASSQQGQRAEAFF. In DNA form, the CDR3 reads TGCGCCAGCAGCCAGCAGGGGCAACGGGCTGAAGCTTTCTTT.

The chain has TRBV6-5 and TRBJ2-1; 8 bases are a match to TRBD1. TRBJ2-7 explains the end of the DNA better; the J call may be wrong. The CDR3 covers 15 residues. Germline V gene sequence: CDR1 MNHEY, CDR2 SVGAGI. CDR3 sequence reads: CASSRTGFGYNEQYF. The CDR3 nucleotides are TGTGCCAGCAGCCGGACAGGGTTTGGTTACAATGAGCAGTACTTC.

This clonotype has only a few counts. The chain combines TRBV21-1 with TRBJ1-1; TRBD1 is the table's D call and was not checked against the DNA. TRBV21-1 is listed as a pseudogene. The CDR3 totals 15 residues. For the CDR3, the DNA is TGTGCCAGCACCATACAGGCGGGGGGAAACACTGAAGCTTTCTTT. Its translation: CASTIQAGGNTEAFF.

The chain uses TRBV9 and TRBJ2-2; 10 bases fit TRBD2. The CDR3 sequence is 16 residues long. V trimming: 2 bases; J trimming: 1 base; junction bases outside the gene matches: 2. The V gene's germline CDR1 is SGDLS and CDR2 YYNGEE. The CDR3 sequence is CASSVSSGGNTGELFF. The CDR3 DNA reads as TGTGCCAGCAGCGTTTCTAGCGGGGGGAACACCGGGGAGCTGTTTTTT. The variable domain in full, with the rest retrieved from reference TRBV9 and TRBJ2-2, is DSGVTQTPKHLITATGQRVTLRCSPRSGDLSVYWYQQSLDQGLQFLIQYYNGEERAKGNILERFSAQQFPDLHSELNLSSLELGDSALYFCASSVSSGGNTGELFFGEGSRLTVL.

The chain carries TRBV11-2 and TRBJ1-2; a possible D gene is TRBD1 (5 bases). The germline CDR1 and CDR2 sequences are SGHAT and FQNNGV. The CDR3 spans 15 residues. V was trimmed by 5 bases and J by 7 bases, leaving 20 bases between them. This CDR3 is CASSPAGGDSGGYTF. The CDR3 nucleotides read TGTGCCAGCAGCCCCGCCGGAGGGGATTCCGGTGGCTACACCTTC.

The J gene is TRBJ2-7, the V gene TRBV29-1; D tentatively reads TRBD1 or TRBD2 (5 bases each). CDR3 length: 13 amino acids. Germline V gene sequence: CDR1 SQVTM, CDR2 ANQGSEA. V lost 4 bases, J lost 3 bases, and 13 bases lay in between. Here the CDR3 reads CSVVGEADYEQYF. CDR3 bases: TGCAGCGTTGTGGGGGAAGCTGACTACGAGCAGTACTTC.

This clonotype came up a few times. This chain joins TRBV20-1 and TRBJ2-5; D is possibly TRBD2 (5 bases). The last part of the DNA fits TRBJ2-7 better; the J call may be wrong. This CDR3 is built from 14 residues. Germline loops: CDR1 DFQATT, CDR2 SNEGSKA (reference sequence). CDR3 in DNA: TGCAGTGCTAGCAGCGGAGCCAGGTGGGGCGAGCAGTACTTC. Residues: CSASSGARWGEQYF.

The table lists this clonotype with a few counts. The chain recombines TRBV29-1 with TRBJ2-7, with TRBD2 matching 11 bases. Germline CDR1 reads SQVTM; CDR2 reads ANQGSEA. V shed 5 bases and J 0 bases; nucleotides not matched to a gene: 6. The CDR3 spans 15 residues. This CDR3 reads CSVNILAGVSYEQYF. In nucleotides, the CDR3 is TGCAGCGTTAATATACTAGCGGGGGTCTCCTACGAGCAGTACTTC.

This clonotype was observed a few times. The chain uses TRBV29-1 and TRBJ2-6; D perhaps matches TRBD1 (5 bases). The CDR3 runs 15 residues. Germline loops: CDR1 SQVTM, CDR2 ANQGSEA. Between the trimmed V and J ends, which lost 4 bases and 0 bases, there was a span of 10 bases. In nucleotides, the CDR3 is TGCAGCGTTGGACAGATTTACTCTGGGGCCAACGTCCTGACTTTC. This translates into CSVGQIYSGANVLTF.

This chain uses TRBV9 with TRBJ2-5, with D possibly matching TRBD1 (6 bases). The CDR3 spans 14 residues. The V gene lost 3 bases and the J gene lost 4 bases, with 13 bases spanning the gap. Germline CDR1 and CDR2: SGDLS and YYNGEE. CDR3 sequence reads: CASSGRDTRETQYF. The CDR3 DNA follows: TGTGCCAGCAGCGGACGGGACACTCGAGAGACCCAGTACTTC.

V and J are TRBV6-1 and TRBJ2-7; D gene unclear. Trimming cost V 1 base and J 0 bases, with 7 bases left between them. The CDR3 sequence is 14 residues long. In germline, CDR1 is MNHNS, CDR2 SASEGT. The CDR3 DNA reads TGTGCCAGCAGTGAAGGTCAGGCCTCCTACGAGCAGTACTTC. This encodes CASSEGQASYEQYF.

CDR3 residues: CSVEARQGGEKLFF. As DNA, the CDR3 is TGCAGCGTTGAAGCTCGGCAGGGCGGGGAAAAACTGTTTTTT. This sequence joins TRBV29-1 and TRBJ1-4, with TRBD1 as a possible D gene (5 bases). The CDR3 is 14 residues long. CDR1 SQVTM and CDR2 ANQGSEA come from the germline V gene. The V end was cut by 1 base, the J end by 8 bases, with 14 bases between.

The chain employs TRBV11-2 and TRBJ2-7, with D unresolved. Germline CDR1 is SGHAT and CDR2 is FQNNGV. Between the trimmed V and J ends, which lost 2 bases and 0 bases, there was a span of 8 bases. This CDR3 contains 14 residues. The CDR3: CASSLKASSYEQYF. The CDR3 DNA is TGTGCCAGCAGCTTAAAGGCCAGCTCCTACGAGCAGTACTTC.

The genes are TRBV7-8 and TRBJ2-7; 10 bases are a match to TRBD2. V was pared by 4 bases and J by 7 bases, with 7 bases of the junction left unmatched. CDR3 length: 14 residues. The germline gives CDR1 SGHVS, CDR2 FQNEAQ. The CDR3: CASSWSGRGSEQYF. CDR3 coding DNA: TGTGCCAGCAGCTGGAGCGGGAGGGGGTCGGAGCAGTACTTC.

This clonotype has a handful of counts. The chain has TRBV28 and TRBJ2-4, with D perhaps TRBD1 or TRBD2 (6 bases each). The ends were cut back, 5 bases at V and 0 bases at J, with 14 bases in the middle. Germline values: CDR1 MDHEN, CDR2 SYDVKM. This CDR3 contains 16 residues. The CDR3 DNA reads as TGTGCCAGCAGTGAGGGGGGTGGGATAGCCAAAAACATTCAGTACTTC. Encoded protein: CASSEGGGIAKNIQYF. The full variable domain, rest sourced from reference TRBV28 and TRBJ2-4, is DVKVTQSSRYLVKRTGEKVFLECVQDMDHENMFWYRQDPGLGLRLIYFSYDVKMKEKGDIPEGYSVSREKKERFSLILESASTNQTSMYLCASSEGGGIAKNIQYFGAGTRLSVL.

The chain couples TRBV28 to TRBJ2-5, with D unresolved. This CDR3 is built from 14 residues. Trimming took 2 bases from V and 3 from J, leaving 10 bases between them. Germline lookup yields CDR1 MDHEN and CDR2 SYDVKM. The CDR3 sequence is CASSLGGQEETQYF. The CDR3 region has the DNA TGTGCCAGCAGTTTAGGTGGTCAGGAAGAGACCCAGTACTTC.

This clonotype was detected a few times. The chain carries TRBV20-1 and TRBJ1-5; D perhaps matches TRBD1 (5 bases). This CDR3 has 14 amino acids. CDR1 is DFQATT and CDR2 is SNEGSKA in the germline V gene (reference sequence). Trimming removed 4 bases from V and 0 bases from J, with 10 bases in between. CDR3 DNA sequence: TGCAGTGCTAAGGACACCAATAGCAATCAGCCCCAGCATTTT. This encodes CSAKDTNSNQPQHF.